These 17 T cell receptor beta chains originate from one sample sequenced in a study of shared clonotypes between healthy human individuals. This table comes from immunoSEQ multiplex PCR, and its TCRdb copy is limited to in-frame clones, with some not included. The table lists 2 million to 2.5 million clones, approximately 95% of them singletons. The sequenced material came from naive CD4+ T cells from PBMCs. Subset described: CD45RA+ positively selected. These receptor sequences come from a man aged 18 to 29 in good health. Some clones in this sample may be carry-over from other donors' samples.

The chain has TRBV6-1 and TRBJ2-3; perhaps D is TRBD1 or TRBD2 (5 bases each). The germline V and J ends were trimmed by 2 bases and 0 bases, with 9 bases remaining between them. CDR1 is MNHNS, CDR2 SASEGT, per germline. The CDR3 sequence is 15 residues long. The CDR3 reads CASSEWDGSTDTQYF. The CDR3 DNA sequence: TGTGCCAGCAGTGAATGGGACGGTAGCACAGATACGCAGTATTTT.

CDR3 in amino acids: CASSRGSMSSYEQYF. DNA for the CDR3: TGTGCCAGTAGCAGGGGCAGTATGAGTTCCTACGAGCAGTACTTC. The V gene is TRBV19, the J gene TRBJ2-7, with a tentative D call TRBD1 (6 bases). V gave up 6 bases and J gave up 1 base, with 16 bases separating them. Germline V gene sequence: CDR1 LNHDA, CDR2 SQIVND (reference sequence). The CDR3 totals 15 residues. Filled out from reference TRBV19 and TRBJ2-7, the complete variable domain reads DGGITQSPKYLFRKEGQNVTLSCEQNLNHDAMYWYRQDPGQGLRLIYYSQIVNDFQKGDIAEGYSVSREKKESFPLTVTSAQKNPTAFYLCASSRGSMSSYEQYFGPGTRLTVT.

This chain links TRBV27 with TRBJ1-5; D is undetermined. V lost 6 bases, J lost 9 bases, and 6 bases lay in between. CDR3 length: 10 amino acids. Looked up from germline, CDR1 is MNHEY and CDR2 is SMNVEV (reference sequence). CDR3 loop: CASSSTPQHF. The CDR3 region has the DNA TGTGCCAGCAGCTCCACGCCCCAGCATTTT.

The rearrangement uses TRBV27 and TRBJ2-2; no firm D call. Trimming left V 2 bases short and J 6 bases short, with 4 bases between. The CDR3 contains 12 residues. Germline CDR1 MNHEY, CDR2 SMNVEV (reference sequence). CDR3 coding DNA: TGTGCCAGCAGTTTACATTCCGGGGAGCTGTTTTTT. Residues: CASSLHSGELFF.

J is TRBJ2-2 and V is TRBV6-5; D ambiguous. The CDR3 is 16 amino acids. CDR1 and CDR2 from the germline V gene are MNHEY and SVGAGI. V was cut by 0 bases and J by 1 base, with 9 bases left in between. CDR3 coding DNA: TGTGCCAGCAGTTACTCGAGACATTGGAACACCGGGGAGCTGTTTTTT. Translating gives CASSYSRHWNTGELFF.

The chain uses TRBV2 and TRBJ1-2, with no clear D. CDR3 size: 14 residues. Trimming shortened V by 6 bases and J by 5 bases, and 16 bases separated the two germline ends. The V gene's germline CDR1 is SNHLY and CDR2 FYNNEI. The CDR3 region is CASSPTSGSYGYTF. CDR3 bases: TGTGCCAGCAGCCCAACGTCGGGGTCTTATGGCTACACCTTC.

This rearrangement joins TRBV5-1 to TRBJ1-1; the match to TRBD1 covers 9 bases. Germline V lookup: CDR1 SGHRS, CDR2 YFSETQ. Trimming at V came to 0 bases and at J to 6 bases, leaving 3 bases not matched to a gene. The CDR3 is made up of 14 amino acids. CDR3 sequence reads: CASSLGTGAAEAFF. The CDR3 region has the DNA TGCGCCAGCAGCTTGGGGACAGGGGCGGCTGAAGCTTTCTTT.

The V gene is TRBV11-2, the J gene TRBJ2-2; possible D gene TRBD2, 6 bases. CDR1 is SGHAT, CDR2 FQNNGV, per germline. The CDR3 contains 15 residues. The V gene lost 6 bases and the J gene lost 1 base, with 12 bases spanning the gap. CDR3 protein: CASRPIGGNTGELFF. The CDR3, as DNA: TGTGCCAGCAGACCAATCGGGGGGAACACCGGGGAGCTGTTTTTT.

The chain joins TRBV14 to TRBJ2-7, with TRBD2 matching 11 bases. Germline-derived CDR1 and CDR2 are SGHDN and FVKESK. With V trimmed by 0 bases and J by 4 bases, 8 bases remained unmatched. The CDR3 has 17 residues. The chain's CDR3 is CASSQDWIAGGPYEQYF. CDR3 in DNA: TGTGCCAGCAGCCAAGATTGGATAGCGGGAGGGCCGTACGAGCAGTACTTC.

J is TRBJ2-2 and V is TRBV11-2; unclear D gene. The V and J ends lost 5 bases and 3 bases respectively, with 13 bases between them. The germline gives CDR1 SGHAT, CDR2 FQNNGV. This CDR3 contains 15 residues. The CDR3 loop reads CASSPPGQDTGELFF. Written as DNA, the CDR3 is TGTGCCAGCAGCCCACCTGGGCAGGACACCGGGGAGCTGTTTTTT.

The chain is built from TRBV5-1 and TRBJ1-1; D is undetermined. The CDR3 loop spans 12 amino acids. Germline V gives CDR1 SGHRS, CDR2 YFSETQ. V was pared by 3 bases and J by 6 bases, with 9 bases between. The CDR3 DNA sequence: TGCGCCAGCAGCTCTTCGGGAGCTGAAGCTTTCTTT. The encoded protein is CASSSSGAEAFF.

The chain recombines TRBV5-1 with TRBJ2-1; TRBD1 aligns across 7 bases. Germline CDR1 reads SGHRS; CDR2 reads YFSETQ. This CDR3 region has 14 residues. The V and J ends lost 2 bases and 5 bases, in that order; junction bases with no gene match: 4. In nucleotides, the CDR3 is TGCGCCAGCAGCTTAACCGACAGGGACAATGAGCAGTTCTTC. Amino acid sequence: CASSLTDRDNEQFF.

V usage is TRBV9 and J usage is TRBJ2-7; the match to TRBD2 covers 12 bases. Germline assignment: CDR1 SGDLS and CDR2 YYNGEE. With 4 bases clipped from V and 6 bases from J, the junction kept 5 bases outside the gene matches. The CDR3 covers 14 residues. CDR3: CASSLAGGPFEQYF. For the CDR3, the DNA is TGTGCCAGCAGCCTAGCGGGAGGGCCTTTCGAGCAGTACTTC.

The V call is TRBV6-1, the J call TRBJ1-4; D call uncertain. CDR1 and CDR2 from the germline V gene are MNHNS and SASEGT. Trimming stripped 5 bases from V and 5 bases from J, with 9 bases between. CDR3 length: 13 amino acids. In DNA form, the CDR3 reads TGTGCCAGCAGTCGCTGGGTCAATGAAAAACTGTTTTTT. Amino acids: CASSRWVNEKLFF.

This chain links TRBV15 with TRBJ2-7; 8 bases agree with TRBD1. J lost 3 bases, V lost 5 bases, and 9 bases had no gene match. This CDR3 comprises 15 residues. CDR1 and CDR2 (germline): LNHNV, YYDKDF (reference sequence). CDR3 residues: CATSPQGQVRYEQYF. CDR3 DNA: TGTGCCACCAGCCCACAGGGACAGGTTCGCTACGAGCAGTACTTC.

The rearrangement joins TRBV9 to TRBJ2-7, with 8 bases that match TRBD2. Trimming cost V 4 bases and J 1 base; bases outside gene matches: 10. Germline V gives CDR1 SGDLS, CDR2 YYNGEE. The CDR3 loop spans 16 amino acids. CDR3: CASSPRSSGSSYEQYF. CDR3 nucleotides: TGTGCCAGCAGCCCAAGAAGCAGCGGGAGTTCCTACGAGCAGTACTTC.

J is TRBJ2-1 and V is TRBV30, with 10 bases lining up with TRBD2. The ends lost 3 bases at V and 4 bases at J; junction bases unmatched: 6. CDR3 size: 15 residues. CDR1 and CDR2 from the germline V gene are GTSNPN and SVGIG (reference sequence). CDR3 sequence (DNA): TGTGCCTGGAGCTTAAGCGGGGGGGTGTACAATGAGCAGTTCTTC. This translates into CAWSLSGGVYNEQFF.